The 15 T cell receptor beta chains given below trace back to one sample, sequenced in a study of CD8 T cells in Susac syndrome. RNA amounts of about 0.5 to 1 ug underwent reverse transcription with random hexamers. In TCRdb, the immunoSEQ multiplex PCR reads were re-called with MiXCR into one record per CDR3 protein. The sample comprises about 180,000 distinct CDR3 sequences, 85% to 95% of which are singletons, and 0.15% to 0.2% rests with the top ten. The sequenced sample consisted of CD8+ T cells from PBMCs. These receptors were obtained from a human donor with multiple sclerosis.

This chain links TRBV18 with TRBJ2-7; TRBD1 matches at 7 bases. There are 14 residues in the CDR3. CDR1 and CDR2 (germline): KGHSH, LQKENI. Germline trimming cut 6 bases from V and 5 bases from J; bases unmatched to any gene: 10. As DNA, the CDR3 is TGTGCCAGCTCGCGAGGGAACAGGGGAGACGAGCAGTACTTC. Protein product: CASSRGNRGDEQYF.

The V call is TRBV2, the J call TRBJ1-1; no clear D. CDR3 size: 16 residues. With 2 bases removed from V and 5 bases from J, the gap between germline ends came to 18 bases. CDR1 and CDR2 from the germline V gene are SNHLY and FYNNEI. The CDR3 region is CASSESGSLITTEAFF. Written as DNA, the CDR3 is TGTGCCAGCAGTGAAAGTGGCAGCCTTATAACGACTGAAGCTTTCTTT.

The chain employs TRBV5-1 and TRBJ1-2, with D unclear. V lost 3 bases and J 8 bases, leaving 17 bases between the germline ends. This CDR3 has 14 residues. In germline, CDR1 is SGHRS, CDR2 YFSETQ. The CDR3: CASSSLREAEGYTF. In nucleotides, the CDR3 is TGCGCCAGCAGCTCCCTGAGGGAGGCGGAGGGCTACACCTTC.

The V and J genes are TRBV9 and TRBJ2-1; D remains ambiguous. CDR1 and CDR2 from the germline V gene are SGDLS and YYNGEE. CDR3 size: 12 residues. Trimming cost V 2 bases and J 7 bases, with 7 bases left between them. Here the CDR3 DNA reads TGTGCCAGCAGCGTGGGGTGGAATGAGCAGTTCTTC. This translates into CASSVGWNEQFF.

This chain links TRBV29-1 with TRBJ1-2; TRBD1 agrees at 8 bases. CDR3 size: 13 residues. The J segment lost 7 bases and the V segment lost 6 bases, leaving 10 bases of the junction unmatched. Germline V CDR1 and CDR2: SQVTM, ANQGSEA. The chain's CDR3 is CSVGQGSLFGYTF. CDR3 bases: TGCAGCGTAGGACAGGGTTCGTTGTTTGGCTACACCTTC.

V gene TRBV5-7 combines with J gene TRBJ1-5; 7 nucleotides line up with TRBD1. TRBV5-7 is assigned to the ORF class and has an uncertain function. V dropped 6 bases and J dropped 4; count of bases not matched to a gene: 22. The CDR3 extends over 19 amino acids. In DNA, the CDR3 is TGTGCCAGCATGCATCGGACAGGTCGTAGAGGCGGGGATAATCAGCCCCAGCATTTT. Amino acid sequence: CASMHRTGRRGGDNQPQHF.

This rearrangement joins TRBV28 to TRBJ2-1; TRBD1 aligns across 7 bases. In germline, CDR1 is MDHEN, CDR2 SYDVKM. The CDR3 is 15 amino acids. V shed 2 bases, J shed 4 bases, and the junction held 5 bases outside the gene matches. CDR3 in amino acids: CASSLAGTAYNEQFF. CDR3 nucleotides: TGTGCCAGCAGTTTAGCCGGGACAGCTTACAATGAGCAGTTCTTC.

The CDR3, as DNA: TGTGCCAGCACCCTCATGGGGACTACCTACAATGAGCAGTTCTTC. It translates to CASTLMGTTYNEQFF. The V call is TRBV28, the J call TRBJ2-1; 7 bases are a match to TRBD2. The CDR3 is 15 residues long. Germline assignment: CDR1 MDHEN and CDR2 SYDVKM. Trimming cost V 7 bases and J 2 bases; bases outside gene matches: 8.

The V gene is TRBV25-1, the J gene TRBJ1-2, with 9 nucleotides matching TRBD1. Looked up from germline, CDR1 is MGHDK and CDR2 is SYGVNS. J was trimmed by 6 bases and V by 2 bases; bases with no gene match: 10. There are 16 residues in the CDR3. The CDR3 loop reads CASSEGTGLNHHGYTF. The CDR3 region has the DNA TGTGCCAGCAGTGAAGGGACAGGGTTGAATCATCATGGCTACACCTTC.

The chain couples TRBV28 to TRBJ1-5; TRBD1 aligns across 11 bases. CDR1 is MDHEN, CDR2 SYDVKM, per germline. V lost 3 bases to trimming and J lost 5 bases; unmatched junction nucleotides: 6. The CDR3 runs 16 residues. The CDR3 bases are TGTGCCAGCAGTTTTACCCGGGACAGGGGGTATCAGCCCCAGCATTTT. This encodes CASSFTRDRGYQPQHF.

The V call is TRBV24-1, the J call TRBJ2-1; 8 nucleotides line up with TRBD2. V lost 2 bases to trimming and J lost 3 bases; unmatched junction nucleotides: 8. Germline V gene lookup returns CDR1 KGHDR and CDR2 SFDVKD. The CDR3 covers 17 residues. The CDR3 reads CATSDSSAAGGYNEQFF. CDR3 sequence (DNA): TGTGCCACCAGTGATTCGAGCGCGGCGGGGGGCTACAATGAGCAGTTCTTC.

The CDR3 sequence is CASSPRQGGYNEQFF. CDR3 nucleotide sequence: TGTGCCAGCAGCCCCCGACAGGGAGGATACAATGAGCAGTTCTTC. The V call is TRBV3-1, the J call TRBJ2-1, with D tentatively TRBD1 (7 bases). Trimming took off 4 bases at V and 4 bases at J, with 14 bases between the two ends. The CDR3 consists of 15 residues. Germline CDR1 is LGHDT and CDR2 is YNNKEL (reference sequence).

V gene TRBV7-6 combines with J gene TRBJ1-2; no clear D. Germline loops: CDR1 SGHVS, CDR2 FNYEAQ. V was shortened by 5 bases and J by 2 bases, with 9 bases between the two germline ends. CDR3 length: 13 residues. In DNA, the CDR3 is TGTGCCAGCAGCCCCCCAGAGAACTATGGCTACACCTTC. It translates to CASSPPENYGYTF.

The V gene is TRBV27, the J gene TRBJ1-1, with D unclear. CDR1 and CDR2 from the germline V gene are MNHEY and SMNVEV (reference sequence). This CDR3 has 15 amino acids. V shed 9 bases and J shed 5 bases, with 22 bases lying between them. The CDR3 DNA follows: TGTGCCAGTGGGGTGTTCGGGTCATGGGTGACTGAAGCTTTCTTT. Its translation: CASGVFGSWVTEAFF.

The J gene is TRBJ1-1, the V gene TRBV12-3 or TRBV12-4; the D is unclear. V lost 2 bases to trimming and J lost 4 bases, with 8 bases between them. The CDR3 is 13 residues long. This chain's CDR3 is CASSLMVSTEAFF. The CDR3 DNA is TGTGCCAGCAGTTTAATGGTATCCACTGAAGCTTTCTTT.